The present entry profiles one T cell receptor (beta chain) with its context. The entry originates in a study of blood T cells in healthy people across ages. Trimming shortened V by 0 bases and J by 10 bases, and 10 bases separated the two germline ends. Germline assignment: CDR1 MNHEY and CDR2 SVGEGT. This CDR3 is built from 13 residues. Using a J-beta primer mix together with a sample-barcoded 5' primer, a second PCR was run for about 6 to 11 cycles. One entry per CDR3 protein results from TCRdb running MiXCR on the 5' RACE reads. The sample comprises some 640,000 distinct CDR3 sequences, 45% to 50% of which are singletons, and roughly 31% rests with the top ten.

V and J are TRBV6-2 or TRBV6-3 and TRBJ2-1; unclear D gene. The sequenced sample consisted of blood. This sequence was found in a woman aged 60 to 75 in good health. The CDR3 loop is CASSYSTRREQFF. CDR3 nucleotide sequence: TGTGCCAGCAGTTACTCGACCAGAAGGGAGCAGTTCTTC.